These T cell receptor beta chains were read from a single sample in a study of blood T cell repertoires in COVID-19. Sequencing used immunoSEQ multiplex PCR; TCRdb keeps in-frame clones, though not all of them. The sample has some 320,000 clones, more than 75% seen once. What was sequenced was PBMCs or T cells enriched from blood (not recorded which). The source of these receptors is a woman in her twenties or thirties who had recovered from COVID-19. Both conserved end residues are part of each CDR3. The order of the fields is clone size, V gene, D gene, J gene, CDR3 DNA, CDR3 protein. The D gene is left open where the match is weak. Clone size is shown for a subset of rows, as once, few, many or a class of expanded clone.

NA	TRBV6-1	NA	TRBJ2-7	TGTGCCAGCAGTGACCCGTTCGAGACTAGTCACTACGAGCAGTACTTC	CASSDPFETSHYEQYF
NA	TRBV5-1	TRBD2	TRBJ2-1	TGCGCCAGCAGCGCCACTAGCGGGGGGGACAATGAGCAGTTCTTC	CASSATSGGDNEQFF
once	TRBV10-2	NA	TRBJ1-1	TGCGCCAGCAGTGTGGGCCGGAACACTGAAGCTTTCTTT	CASSVGRNTEAFF
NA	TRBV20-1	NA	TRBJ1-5	TGCAGGAGGTCAGGGAATCAGCCCCAGCATTTT	CRRSGNQPQHF
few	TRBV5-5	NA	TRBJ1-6	TGTGCCAGCAGCTTACTCGATTGGAATTCACCCCTCCACTTT	CASSLLDWNSPLHF
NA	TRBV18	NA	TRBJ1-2	TGTGCCAGCACTAACCGACAGTTTAATAACTATGGCTACACCTTC	CASTNRQFNNYGYTF
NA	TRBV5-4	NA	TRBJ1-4	TGTGCCAGCAGCTTTGGAGGGGAAAAACTGTTTTTT	CASSFGGEKLFF
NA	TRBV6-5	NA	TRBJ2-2	TGTGCCAGCATTAGACAGGTTTCTGGCACCGGGGAGCTGTTTTTT	CASIRQVSGTGELFF
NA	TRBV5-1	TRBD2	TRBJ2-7	TGCGCCAGCAGCTCCGGGAGGGACTATACAACGCAGTACTTC	CASSSGRDYTTQYF
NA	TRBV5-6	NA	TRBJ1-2	TGTGCCAGCAGCTCCAAACAGGGCTATGGCTACACCTTC	CASSSKQGYGYTF
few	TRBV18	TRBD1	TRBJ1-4	TGTGCCAGCTCACCACTACCGGACAGGGAGGCGGATGAAAAACTGTTTTTT	CASSPLPDREADEKLFF
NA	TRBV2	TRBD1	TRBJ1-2	TGTGCCAGCACCCTACAGGGGATGGAGGGCTACACCTTC	CASTLQGMEGYTF
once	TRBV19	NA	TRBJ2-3	TGTGCCAGTAGTCTTCCGGAGAGCACAGATACGCAGTATTTT	CASSLPESTDTQYF
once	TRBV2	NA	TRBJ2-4	TGTGCCAGCAGCGACTCGGGACTCCCCAAAAACATTCAGTACTTC	CASSDSGLPKNIQYF
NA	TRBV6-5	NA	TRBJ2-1	TGTGCCAGCAGTTACTCGCCGATTCGGGTTAACGAGCAGTTCTTC	CASSYSPIRVNEQFF
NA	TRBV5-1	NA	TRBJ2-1	TGCGCCAGCAGCTTTACAGGCACCAGACACAATGAGCAGTTCTTC	CASSFTGTRHNEQFF
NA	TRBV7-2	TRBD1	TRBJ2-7	TGTGCCAGCAGCTACCGGGACAGGGTCCCCTACGAGCAGTACTTC	CASSYRDRVPYEQYF
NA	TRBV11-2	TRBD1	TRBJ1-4	TGTGCCAGCACCCCTCTCAGGGGGCGAGGGATAGGAGAAAAACTGTTTTTT	CASTPLRGRGIGEKLFF
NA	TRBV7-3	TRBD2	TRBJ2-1	TGTGCCAGCAGCTTAGGACTAGCAGGTGAGCAGTTCTTC	CASSLGLAGEQFF
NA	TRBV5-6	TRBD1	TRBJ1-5	TGTGCCAGCAGCCCAGGGGGAGGTCAGCCCCAGCATTTT	CASSPGGGQPQHF
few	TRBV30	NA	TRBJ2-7	TGTGCCTGGAGTCACTCGGGGGGCGGGAACGAGCAGTACTTC	CAWSHSGGGNEQYF
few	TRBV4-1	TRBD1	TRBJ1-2	TGCGCCAGCAGCGCCTGGACAGGGGAAAAATACTATGGCTACACCTTC	CASSAWTGEKYYGYTF
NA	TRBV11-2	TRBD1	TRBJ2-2	TGTGCCAGCAGCGCTTGGACAGGGTGGGACACCGGGGAGCTGTTTTTT	CASSAWTGWDTGELFF
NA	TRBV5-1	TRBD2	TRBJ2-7	TGCGCCAGCAGCCCCGGAAGGACTAGCGGGGGGCTCTTCTACGAGCAGTACTTC	CASSPGRTSGGLFYEQYF
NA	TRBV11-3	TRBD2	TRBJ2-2	TGTGCCAGCAGCTTGAGCGGGGACGACACCGGGGAGCTGTTTTTT	CASSLSGDDTGELFF
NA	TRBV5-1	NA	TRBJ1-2	TGCGCCAGCAGCCTCGATCCTCCGGCAGGAGGCTACACCTTC	CASSLDPPAGGYTF
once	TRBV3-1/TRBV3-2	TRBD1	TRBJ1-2	TGTGCCAGCAGCCCCAATGACAGGGGGTATGGCTACACCTTC	CASSPNDRGYGYTF